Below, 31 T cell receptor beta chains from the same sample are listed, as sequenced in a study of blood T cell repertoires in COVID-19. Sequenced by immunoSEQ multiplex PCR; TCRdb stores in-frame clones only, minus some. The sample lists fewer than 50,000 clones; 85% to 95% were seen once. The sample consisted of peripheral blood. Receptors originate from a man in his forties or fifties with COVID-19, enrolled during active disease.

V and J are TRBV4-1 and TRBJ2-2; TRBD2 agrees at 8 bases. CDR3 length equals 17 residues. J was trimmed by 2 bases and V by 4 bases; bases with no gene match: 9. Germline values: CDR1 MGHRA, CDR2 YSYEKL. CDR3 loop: CASSPLGTSGNTGELFF. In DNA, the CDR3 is TGCGCCAGCAGCCCCCTTGGAACTAGCGGAAACACCGGGGAGCTGTTTTTT.

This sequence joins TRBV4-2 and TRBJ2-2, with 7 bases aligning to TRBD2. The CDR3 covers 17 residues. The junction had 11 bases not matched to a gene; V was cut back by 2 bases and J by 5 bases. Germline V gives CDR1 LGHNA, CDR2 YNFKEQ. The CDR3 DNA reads TGTGCCAGCAGCCAAATACCGGGGGGTATTTGGACCGGGGAGCTGTTTTTT. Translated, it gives CASSQIPGGIWTGELFF.

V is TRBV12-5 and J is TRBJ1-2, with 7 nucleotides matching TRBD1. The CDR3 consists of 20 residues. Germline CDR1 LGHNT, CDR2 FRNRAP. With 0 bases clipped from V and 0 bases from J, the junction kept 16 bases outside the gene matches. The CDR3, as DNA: TGTGCTAGTGGTTTGGTACTGGACAGGCCCTTTGCGAACGCTAACTATGGCTACACCTTC. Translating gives CASGLVLDRPFANANYGYTF.

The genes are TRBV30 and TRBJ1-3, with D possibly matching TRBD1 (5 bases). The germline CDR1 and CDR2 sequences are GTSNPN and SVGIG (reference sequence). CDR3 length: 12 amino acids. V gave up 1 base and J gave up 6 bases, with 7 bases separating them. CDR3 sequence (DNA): TGTGCCTGGAGTGCGACAGTAAACACCATATATTTT. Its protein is CAWSATVNTIYF.

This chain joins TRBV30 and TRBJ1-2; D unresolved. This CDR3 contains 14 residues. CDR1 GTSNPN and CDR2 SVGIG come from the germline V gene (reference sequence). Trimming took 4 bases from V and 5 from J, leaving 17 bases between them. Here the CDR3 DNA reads TGTGCCTGGAAAGCGGACCCCATTATTTATGGCTACACCTTC. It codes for CAWKADPIIYGYTF.

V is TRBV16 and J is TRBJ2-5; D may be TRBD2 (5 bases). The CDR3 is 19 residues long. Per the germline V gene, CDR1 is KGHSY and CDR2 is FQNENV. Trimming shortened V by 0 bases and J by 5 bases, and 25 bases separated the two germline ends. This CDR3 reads CASSQSMVEGLGNSETQYF. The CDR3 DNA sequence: TGTGCCAGCAGCCAATCGATGGTGGAAGGACTGGGGAATTCGGAGACCCAGTACTTC.

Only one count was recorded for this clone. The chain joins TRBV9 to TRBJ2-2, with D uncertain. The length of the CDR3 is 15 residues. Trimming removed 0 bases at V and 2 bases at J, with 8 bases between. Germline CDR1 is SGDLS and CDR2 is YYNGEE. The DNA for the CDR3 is TGTGCCAGCAGCGTAGAGGCAGGAAACACCGGGGAGCTGTTTTTT. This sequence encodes CASSVEAGNTGELFF. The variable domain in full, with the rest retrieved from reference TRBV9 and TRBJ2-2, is DSGVTQTPKHLITATGQRVTLRCSPRSGDLSVYWYQQSLDQGLQFLIQYYNGEERAKGNILERFSAQQFPDLHSELNLSSLELGDSALYFCASSVEAGNTGELFFGEGSRLTVL.

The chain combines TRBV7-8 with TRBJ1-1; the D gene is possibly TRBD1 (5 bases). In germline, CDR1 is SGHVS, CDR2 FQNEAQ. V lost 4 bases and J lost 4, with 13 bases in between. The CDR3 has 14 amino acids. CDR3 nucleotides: TGTGCCAGCAGCTGGACCGGGGGGGGCACTGAAGCTTTCTTT. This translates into CASSWTGGGTEAFF.

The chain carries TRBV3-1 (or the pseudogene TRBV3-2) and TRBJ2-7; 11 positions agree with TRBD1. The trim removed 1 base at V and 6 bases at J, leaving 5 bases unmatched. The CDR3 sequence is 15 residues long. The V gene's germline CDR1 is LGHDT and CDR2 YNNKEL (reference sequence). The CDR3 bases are TGTGCCAGCAGCCAAGCGGACAGGGGGCTTGGCGAGCAGTACTTC. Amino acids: CASSQADRGLGEQYF.

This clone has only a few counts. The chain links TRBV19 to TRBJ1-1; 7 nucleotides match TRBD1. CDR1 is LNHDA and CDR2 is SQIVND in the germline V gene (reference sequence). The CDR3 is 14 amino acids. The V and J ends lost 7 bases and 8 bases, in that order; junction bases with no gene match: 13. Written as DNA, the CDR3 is TGTGCCAGTATCGGGTTCTACAGGGGCACCGAAGCTTTCTTT. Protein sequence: CASIGFYRGTEAFF.

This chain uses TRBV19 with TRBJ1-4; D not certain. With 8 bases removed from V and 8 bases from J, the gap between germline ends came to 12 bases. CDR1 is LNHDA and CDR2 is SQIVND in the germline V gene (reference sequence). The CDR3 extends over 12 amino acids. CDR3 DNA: TGTGCCAGTTCGCCCGCGGGGGAAAAACTGTTTTTT. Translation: CASSPAGEKLFF.

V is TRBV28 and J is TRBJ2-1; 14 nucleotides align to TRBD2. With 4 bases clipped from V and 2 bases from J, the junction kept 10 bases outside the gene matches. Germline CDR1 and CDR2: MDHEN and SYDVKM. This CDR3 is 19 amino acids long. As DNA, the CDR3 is TGTGCCAGCAGTTCCCCACCGGGACTAGCGGGAGTCCCCTACAATGAGCAGTTCTTC. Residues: CASSSPPGLAGVPYNEQFF.

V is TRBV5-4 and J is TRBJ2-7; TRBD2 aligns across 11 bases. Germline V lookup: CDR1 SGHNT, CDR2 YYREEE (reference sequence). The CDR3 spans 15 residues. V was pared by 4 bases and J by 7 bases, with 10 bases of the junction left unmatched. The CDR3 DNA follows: TGTGCCAGCAGCATTCTAGCGGGAGGCTACGGGGAGCAGTACTTC. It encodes CASSILAGGYGEQYF.

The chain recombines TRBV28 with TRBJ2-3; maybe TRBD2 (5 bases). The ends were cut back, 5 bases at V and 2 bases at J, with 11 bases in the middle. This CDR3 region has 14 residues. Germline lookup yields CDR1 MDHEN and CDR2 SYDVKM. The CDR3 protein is CASSPGMATDTQYF. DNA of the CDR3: TGTGCCAGCAGTCCGGGGATGGCCACAGATACGCAGTATTTT.

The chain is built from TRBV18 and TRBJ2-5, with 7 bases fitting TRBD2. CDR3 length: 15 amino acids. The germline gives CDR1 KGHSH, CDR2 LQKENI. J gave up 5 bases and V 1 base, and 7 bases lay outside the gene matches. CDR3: CASSPLAGVGETQYF. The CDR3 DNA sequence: TGTGCCAGCTCACCACTCGCGGGAGTTGGGGAGACCCAGTACTTC.

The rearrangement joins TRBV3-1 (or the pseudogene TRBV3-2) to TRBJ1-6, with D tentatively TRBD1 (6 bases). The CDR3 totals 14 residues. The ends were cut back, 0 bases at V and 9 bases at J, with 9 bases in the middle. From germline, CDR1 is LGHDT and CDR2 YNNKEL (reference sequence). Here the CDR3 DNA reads TGTGCCAGCAGCCAAGACAGGGGACCTTCACCCCTCCACTTT. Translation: CASSQDRGPSPLHF.

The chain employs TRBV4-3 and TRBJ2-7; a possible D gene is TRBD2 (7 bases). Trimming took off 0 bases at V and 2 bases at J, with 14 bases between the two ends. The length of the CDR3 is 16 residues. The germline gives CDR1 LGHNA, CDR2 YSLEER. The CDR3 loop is CASSQDRGANPYEQYF. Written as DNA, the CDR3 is TGCGCCAGCAGCCAAGATCGGGGGGCCAACCCCTACGAGCAGTACTTC.

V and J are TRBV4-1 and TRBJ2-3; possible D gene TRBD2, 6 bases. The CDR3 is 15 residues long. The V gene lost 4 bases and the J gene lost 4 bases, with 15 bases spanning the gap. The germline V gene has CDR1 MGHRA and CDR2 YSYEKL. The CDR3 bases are TGCGCCAGCAGCCCCCTTGGAGGGTTCGCAGATACGCAGTATTTT. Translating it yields CASSPLGGFADTQYF.

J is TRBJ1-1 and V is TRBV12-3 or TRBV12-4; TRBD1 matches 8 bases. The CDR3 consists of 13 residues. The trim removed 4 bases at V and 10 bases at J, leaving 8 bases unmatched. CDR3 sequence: CASSSSGGSRAFF. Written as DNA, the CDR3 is TGTGCCAGCAGTTCTTCAGGGGGCTCCCGAGCTTTCTTT.

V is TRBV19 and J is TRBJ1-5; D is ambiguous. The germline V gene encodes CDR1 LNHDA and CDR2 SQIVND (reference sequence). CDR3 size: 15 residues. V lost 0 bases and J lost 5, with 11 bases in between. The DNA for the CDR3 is TGTGCCAGTAGTATAGAAGGGAGCGCGGATCAGCCCCAGCATTTT. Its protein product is CASSIEGSADQPQHF.

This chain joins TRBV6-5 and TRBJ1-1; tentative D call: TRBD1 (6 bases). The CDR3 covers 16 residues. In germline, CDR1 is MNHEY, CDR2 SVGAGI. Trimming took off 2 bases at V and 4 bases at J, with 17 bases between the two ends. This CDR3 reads CASSYALQGIGTEAFF. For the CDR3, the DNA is TGTGCCAGCAGTTACGCTTTACAGGGTATTGGCACTGAAGCTTTCTTT.

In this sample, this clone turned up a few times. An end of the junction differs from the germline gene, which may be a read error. The CDR3 coding sequence is TGTGCCAGTAGAATAGGCAGCTACAATGAGCAGTTCTTC. It yields the protein CASRIGSYNEQFF. V and J are TRBV19 and TRBJ2-1; D ambiguous. CDR3 length: 13 residues. Germline CDR1 is LNHDA and CDR2 is SQIVND (reference sequence). Drawing the rest from reference TRBV19 and TRBJ2-1, the complete variable domain is DGGITQSPKYLFRKEGQNVTLSCEQNLNHDAMYWYRQDPGQGLRLIYYSQIVNDFQKGDIAEGYSVSREKKESFPLTVTSAQKNPTAFYLCASRIGSYNEQFFGPGTRLTVL.

Written as DNA, the CDR3 is TGTGCCAGCAGCTTAGCGCGTGGTAGCGGGAGTGCGTACGAGCAGTACTTC. Translating gives CASSLARGSGSAYEQYF. This rearrangement joins TRBV7-6 to TRBJ2-7; 9 positions match TRBD2. V lost 0 bases, J lost 4 bases, and 10 bases stayed unmatched. The germline CDR1 and CDR2 sequences are SGHVS and FNYEAQ. This CDR3 contains 17 residues.

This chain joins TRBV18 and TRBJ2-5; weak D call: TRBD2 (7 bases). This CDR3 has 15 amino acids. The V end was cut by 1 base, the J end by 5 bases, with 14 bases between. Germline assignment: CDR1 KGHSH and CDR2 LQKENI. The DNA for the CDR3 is TGTGCCAGCTCACCACTCGCCAGGGGAGGGGAGACCCAGTACTTC. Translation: CASSPLARGGETQYF.

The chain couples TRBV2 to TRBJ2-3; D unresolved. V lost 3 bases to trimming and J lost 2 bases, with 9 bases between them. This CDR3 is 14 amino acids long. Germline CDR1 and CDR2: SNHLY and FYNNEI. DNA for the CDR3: TGTGCCAGCAGTGAGCTCACAGACACAGATACGCAGTATTTT. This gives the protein CASSELTDTDTQYF.

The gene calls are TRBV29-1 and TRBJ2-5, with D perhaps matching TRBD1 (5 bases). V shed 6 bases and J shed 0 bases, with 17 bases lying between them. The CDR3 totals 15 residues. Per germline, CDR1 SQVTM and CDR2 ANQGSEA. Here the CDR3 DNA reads TGCAGCGTACCCAGGAATAGGGGATACCAAGAGACCCAGTACTTC. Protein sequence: CSVPRNRGYQETQYF.

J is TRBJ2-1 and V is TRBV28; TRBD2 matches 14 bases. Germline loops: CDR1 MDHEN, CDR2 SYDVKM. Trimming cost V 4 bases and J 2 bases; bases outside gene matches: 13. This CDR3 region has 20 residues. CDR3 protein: CASSSGRLAGGRGPYNEQFF. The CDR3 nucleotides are TGTGCCAGCAGTTCCGGTCGACTAGCGGGAGGGAGGGGCCCCTACAATGAGCAGTTCTTC.

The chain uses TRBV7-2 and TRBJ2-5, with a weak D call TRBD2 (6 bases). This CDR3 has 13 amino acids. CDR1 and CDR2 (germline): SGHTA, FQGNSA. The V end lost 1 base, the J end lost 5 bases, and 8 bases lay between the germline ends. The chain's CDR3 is CASSLGLAETQYF. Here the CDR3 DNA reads TGTGCCAGCAGCTTAGGGCTAGCGGAGACCCAGTACTTC.

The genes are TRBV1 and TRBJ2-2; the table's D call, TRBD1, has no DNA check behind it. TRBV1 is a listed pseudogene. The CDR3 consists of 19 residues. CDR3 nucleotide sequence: TGCACCAGCAGCCAAGAATTTGGGCAGGCCTCGACCAACACCGGGGAGCTGTTTTTT. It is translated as CTSSQEFGQASTNTGELFF.

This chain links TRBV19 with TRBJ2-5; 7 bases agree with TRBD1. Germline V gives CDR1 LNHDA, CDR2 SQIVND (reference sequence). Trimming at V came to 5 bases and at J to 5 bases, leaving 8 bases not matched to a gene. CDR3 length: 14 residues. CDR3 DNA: TGTGCCAGTAGTTTCCTAGACAGGGTTGAGACCCAGTACTTC. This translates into CASSFLDRVETQYF.

CDR3 nucleotides: TGTGCCAGCAGCTTAAGAGGGACTAGCGGGAGGGGCAATGAGCAGTTCTTC. It encodes CASSLRGTSGRGNEQFF. The rearrangement links TRBV7-3 to TRBJ2-1; 16 nucleotides align to TRBD2. CDR3 length: 17 residues. Germline loops: CDR1 SGHTA, CDR2 FQGTGA. V was clipped by 1 base and J by 6 bases; unmatched bases: 3.